A single sample is the source of the 29 T cell receptor beta chains below, sequenced in a study of cytomegalovirus exposure and HLA in healthy donors. The study ran its PCR with 60 Vbeta and 13 Jbeta primers. This table comes from immunoSEQ multiplex PCR, and its TCRdb copy is limited to in-frame clones, with some not included. Here the sample spans over 150,000 clones, 80% being singletons. The sequencing sample was made of PBMCs. These receptors originate from a man in his thirties or forties in good health and CMV-seronegative.

The chain employs TRBV25-1 and TRBJ2-7; 7 bases match TRBD1. This CDR3 spans 14 amino acids. In germline, CDR1 is MGHDK, CDR2 SYGVNS. The J segment lost 6 bases and the V segment lost 3 bases, leaving 8 bases of the junction unmatched. CDR3 nucleotide sequence: TGTGCCAGCAGTGATTTAGGGACAGCCATCGAGCAGTACTTC. It encodes CASSDLGTAIEQYF.

This chain uses TRBV5-6 with TRBJ1-2; possible D gene TRBD1, 5 bases. Germline values: CDR1 SGHDT, CDR2 YYEEEE. The CDR3 sequence is 13 residues long. V shed 0 bases and J shed 8 bases, with 11 bases lying between them. This CDR3 is CASSLDRLHGYTF. The CDR3 DNA is TGTGCCAGCAGCTTGGACAGGCTGCACGGCTACACCTTC.

The rearrangement links TRBV6-1 to TRBJ2-2; TRBD1 matches at 8 bases. Trimming at V came to 0 bases and at J to 6 bases, leaving 6 bases not matched to a gene. Germline V gene lookup returns CDR1 MNHNS and CDR2 SASEGT. CDR3 length: 16 amino acids. The CDR3 DNA is TGTGCCAGCAGTGAAGCACGGACAGGGCTTCCCGGGGAGCTGTTTTTT. This codes for CASSEARTGLPGELFF.

The chain recombines TRBV29-1 with TRBJ2-1; TRBD2 might be the D (5 bases). V was clipped by 4 bases and J by 4 bases, with 14 bases between them. From germline, CDR1 is SQVTM and CDR2 ANQGSEA. CDR3 length equals 14 residues. The CDR3 protein is CSVGSVGAYNEQFF. The CDR3 DNA reads TGCAGCGTTGGGTCCGTGGGAGCTTACAATGAGCAGTTCTTC.

This chain links TRBV6-5 with TRBJ1-1; the D gene is possibly TRBD1 (6 bases). This CDR3 has 13 amino acids. The V and J ends lost 5 bases and 1 base respectively, with 8 bases between them. CDR1 and CDR2 from the germline V gene are MNHEY and SVGAGI. CDR3 amino acids: CASSDRRNTEAFF. In DNA, the CDR3 is TGTGCCAGCAGTGACAGGAGGAACACTGAAGCTTTCTTT.

The rearrangement joins TRBV5-3 to TRBJ1-3; D gene uncertain. TRBV5-3 is classed as an ORF, of uncertain function. V was trimmed by 9 bases and J by 4 bases, leaving 14 bases between them. The CDR3 loop spans 13 amino acids. The CDR3: CATSTPGGNTIYF. For the CDR3, the DNA is TGTGCCACTTCAACCCCGGGGGGAAACACCATATATTTT.

This clone was found once. The genes are TRBV5-1 and TRBJ1-5; D remains unclear. This CDR3 is 14 amino acids long. Trimming left V 4 bases short and J 7 bases short, with 15 bases between. Per germline, CDR1 SGHRS and CDR2 YFSETQ. CDR3 protein: CASSLGPREQPQHF. DNA of the CDR3: TGCGCCAGCAGCCTTGGTCCGAGGGAGCAGCCCCAGCATTTT.

The V call is TRBV4-1, the J call TRBJ2-5, with 8 positions matching TRBD2. Germline CDR1 is MGHRA and CDR2 is YSYEKL. The CDR3 length is 17 residues. V shed 2 bases and J 7 bases; nucleotides not matched to a gene: 15. CDR3 sequence reads: CASSQPTRGLGGGTQYF. The CDR3, as DNA: TGCGCCAGCAGCCAACCTACCAGGGGACTAGGAGGGGGGACCCAGTACTTC.

The chain is built from TRBV19 and TRBJ2-3; TRBD2 aligns across 9 bases. J was trimmed by 5 bases and V by 5 bases; bases with no gene match: 14. This CDR3 has 17 residues. Germline lookup yields CDR1 LNHDA and CDR2 SQIVND (reference sequence). The CDR3 coding sequence is TGTGCCAGTAGTTCACCCTCGGCGGCGGGGGGGAAAGATACGCAGTATTTT. It codes for CASSSPSAAGGKDTQYF. Supplemented by reference TRBV19 and TRBJ2-3, the full variable domain reads DGGITQSPKYLFRKEGQNVTLSCEQNLNHDAMYWYRQDPGQGLRLIYYSQIVNDFQKGDIAEGYSVSREKKESFPLTVTSAQKNPTAFYLCASSSPSAAGGKDTQYFGPGTRLTVL.

The chain couples TRBV18 to TRBJ2-3, with TRBD1 identical over 12 bases. The ends lost 5 bases at V and 4 bases at J; junction bases unmatched: 7. The CDR3 runs 16 residues. The germline gives CDR1 KGHSH, CDR2 LQKENI. In DNA, the CDR3 is TGTGCCAGCTCAGGGACAGGGGGCAGTAACGCAGATACGCAGTATTTT. Translated: CASSGTGGSNADTQYF.

The rearrangement links TRBV5-1 to TRBJ1-1, with D unresolved. Deletions cut 3 bases from V and 2 bases from J, with 11 bases between. Germline V gene lookup returns CDR1 SGHRS and CDR2 YFSETQ. This CDR3 is 14 amino acids long. CDR3 region: CASSSYPPNTEAFF. The DNA for the CDR3 is TGCGCCAGCAGCTCGTATCCCCCCAACACTGAAGCTTTCTTT.

The chain carries TRBV5-6 and TRBJ1-5; 7 positions match TRBD1. After removal of 7 bases from V and 7 bases from J, the junction contained 11 bases not matched to a gene. The germline V gene has CDR1 SGHDT and CDR2 YYEEEE. This CDR3 is built from 14 residues. The CDR3 DNA follows: TGTGCCAGCTCAACAGGGGCCGGCGGGCAGCCCCAGCATTTT. Protein: CASSTGAGGQPQHF.

The chain combines TRBV9 with TRBJ1-2, with 9 nucleotides matching TRBD1. The CDR3 has 12 residues. J lost 6 bases, V lost 6 bases, and 3 bases had no gene match. The germline V gene encodes CDR1 SGDLS and CDR2 YYNGEE. Here the CDR3 reads CASTGTGNGYTF. The CDR3 DNA reads TGTGCCAGCACCGGGACAGGGAATGGCTACACCTTC.

This chain connects TRBV4-3 to TRBJ2-1; 8 nucleotides match TRBD2. The length of the CDR3 is 16 residues. CDR1 and CDR2 from the germline V gene are LGHNA and YSLEER. The ends lost 0 bases at V and 7 bases at J; junction bases unmatched: 8. The CDR3 loop reads CASSQDRAGGGNEQFF. In nucleotides, the CDR3 is TGCGCCAGCAGCCAAGATCGGGCGGGGGGCGGGAATGAGCAGTTCTTC.

This clone was seen a handful of times. As DNA, the CDR3 is TGCAGCGTTGACCAGGGACTATATGGCTACACCTTC. Translation: CSVDQGLYGYTF. The chain carries TRBV29-1 and TRBJ1-2; D is possibly TRBD1 (5 bases). Germline CDR1 and CDR2: SQVTM and ANQGSEA. Trimming took 3 bases from V and 5 from J, leaving 10 bases between them. This CDR3 has 12 amino acids.

The J gene is TRBJ2-6, the V gene TRBV7-9, with 8 bases fitting TRBD1. Trimming cost V 5 bases and J 0 bases; bases outside gene matches: 6. CDR3 length: 17 residues. The germline V gene has CDR1 SEHNR and CDR2 FQNEAQ (reference sequence). CDR3 DNA: TGTGCCAGCAGCCAGGGGGCCTCCAGCTCTGGGGCCAACGTCCTGACTTTC. Its protein is CASSQGASSSGANVLTF.

The chain has TRBV5-6 and TRBJ2-7; TRBD1 agrees at 7 bases. The V and J ends lost 7 bases and 6 bases, in that order; junction bases with no gene match: 7. Germline V gives CDR1 SGHDT, CDR2 YYEEEE. This CDR3 comprises 12 residues. Written as DNA, the CDR3 is TGTGCCAGCGGGACAGATTGGGCCGAGCAGTACTTC. Translation gives CASGTDWAEQYF.

This clone showed up just once. The V and J genes are TRBV28 and TRBJ2-7, with TRBD1 as a possible D gene (5 bases). Germline CDR1 MDHEN, CDR2 SYDVKM. The CDR3 extends over 15 amino acids. V gave up 6 bases and J gave up 3 bases, with 18 bases separating them. The CDR3: CASRQEPGLNYEQYF. The DNA of the CDR3 is TGTGCCAGCAGACAAGAGCCAGGGCTTAACTACGAGCAGTACTTC.

The chain joins TRBV7-3 to TRBJ2-3, with D possibly TRBD2 on 5 matching bases. From germline, CDR1 is SGHTA and CDR2 FQGTGA. The V gene lost 1 base and the J gene lost 6 bases, with 17 bases spanning the gap. The CDR3 is made up of 16 amino acids. The CDR3 DNA reads TGTGCCAGCAGCTTAAATCCTAGCTCCTATTGGGATACGCAGTATTTT. The encoded protein is CASSLNPSSYWDTQYF.

The V call is TRBV10-3, the J call TRBJ1-1, with D possibly being TRBD1 (6 bases). Germline V lookup: CDR1 ENHRY, CDR2 SYGVKD. The CDR3 sequence is 14 residues long. Trimming took 4 bases from V and 3 from J, leaving 12 bases between them. CDR3 in DNA: TGTGCCATCAGTGCGACCACAGGGTACACTGAAGCTTTCTTT. Protein: CAISATTGYTEAFF.

The genes are TRBV27 and TRBJ1-5; a possible D gene is TRBD1 (6 bases). The CDR3 consists of 14 residues. CDR1 is MNHEY and CDR2 is SMNVEV in the germline V gene (reference sequence). The V end was cut by 6 bases, the J end by 6 bases, with 15 bases between. The CDR3 protein is CASRGGGRIQPQHF. CDR3 sequence (DNA): TGTGCCAGCAGAGGGGGAGGGAGGATTCAGCCCCAGCATTTT.

The V gene is TRBV10-3, the J gene TRBJ1-2, with no clear D. The V gene's germline CDR1 is ENHRY and CDR2 SYGVKD. The germline V and J ends were trimmed by 0 bases and 5 bases, with 13 bases remaining between them. The CDR3 extends over 15 amino acids. The CDR3 is CAISESAGAGYGYTF. CDR3 DNA: TGTGCCATCAGTGAGTCGGCAGGCGCGGGGTATGGCTACACCTTC.

V gene TRBV5-4 combines with J gene TRBJ2-7; 7 nucleotides line up with TRBD2. This CDR3 region has 18 residues. The germline CDR1 and CDR2 sequences are SGHNT and YYREEE (reference sequence). J was trimmed by 0 bases and V by 0 bases; bases with no gene match: 12. CDR3 loop: CASSLGAGGGKSSYEQYF. The CDR3 DNA sequence: TGTGCCAGCAGCTTGGGGGCCGGGGGAGGGAAGAGCTCCTACGAGCAGTACTTC. The whole variable domain, filled in from reference TRBV5-4 and TRBJ2-7, reads ETGVTQSPTHLIKTRGQQVTLRCSSQSGHNTVSWYQQALGQGPQFIFQYYREEENGRGNFPPRFSGLQFPNYSSELNVNALELDDSALYLCASSLGAGGGKSSYEQYFGPGTRLTVT.

This rearrangement joins TRBV27 to TRBJ1-1; D call uncertain. CDR3 size: 12 residues. Germline CDR1 reads MNHEY; CDR2 reads SMNVEV (reference sequence). The ends were cut back, 6 bases at V and 6 bases at J, with 11 bases in the middle. CDR3 sequence (DNA): TGTGCCAGCAGCCCCGGGGTCGCTGAAGCTTTCTTT. This gives the protein CASSPGVAEAFF.

This clone was seen only a few times. This sequence joins TRBV27 and TRBJ1-2, with 7 bases lining up with TRBD1. The germline V gene encodes CDR1 MNHEY and CDR2 SMNVEV (reference sequence). Trimming removed 8 bases from V and 2 bases from J; junction bases left unmatched: 5. This CDR3 comprises 13 residues. DNA of the CDR3: TGTGCCAGCGGGACAGACGAAAACTATGGCTACACCTTC. As protein: CASGTDENYGYTF.

This clone was seen a few times. This chain connects TRBV5-1 to TRBJ1-4, with a weak D call TRBD1 (6 bases). The germline gives CDR1 SGHRS, CDR2 YFSETQ. The germline V and J ends were trimmed by 2 bases and 5 bases, with 10 bases remaining between them. This CDR3 is 14 amino acids long. The CDR3 DNA sequence: TGCGCCAGCAGCTTAGGGGGACCCAATGAAAAACTGTTTTTT. It codes for CASSLGGPNEKLFF.

J is TRBJ1-3 and V is TRBV30; no reliable D call. V shed 5 bases and J shed 0 bases, with 11 bases lying between them. This CDR3 is 14 amino acids long. From germline, CDR1 is GTSNPN and CDR2 SVGIG (reference sequence). The CDR3, as DNA: TGTGCCTGGCTAGGGAGCCGCTCTGGAAACACCATATATTTT. It is translated as CAWLGSRSGNTIYF.

The rearrangement uses TRBV9 and TRBJ2-7; 11 nucleotides line up with TRBD1. Per germline, CDR1 SGDLS and CDR2 YYNGEE. The CDR3 has 13 amino acids. J gave up 6 bases and V 3 bases, and 2 bases lay outside the gene matches. CDR3: CASSAGTGGEQYF. DNA of the CDR3: TGTGCCAGCAGCGCTGGGACAGGGGGCGAGCAGTACTTC.

The chain has TRBV5-6 and TRBJ2-7, with D tentatively TRBD1 (5 bases). Trimming removed 4 bases from V and 1 base from J, with 12 bases in between. Germline V gene data show CDR1 as SGHDT and CDR2 as YYEEEE. The CDR3 has 14 amino acids. In DNA form, the CDR3 reads TGTGCCAGCAGCCGCAAAAGACAGTCCTACGAGCAGTACTTC. It codes for CASSRKRQSYEQYF. Supplemented by reference TRBV5-6 and TRBJ2-7, the full variable domain reads DAGVTQSPTHLIKTRGQQVTLRCSPKSGHDTVSWYQQALGQGPQFIFQYYEEEERQRGNFPDRFSGHQFPNYSSELNVNALLLGDSALYLCASSRKRQSYEQYFGPGTRLTVT.